The T cell receptor beta chain described here comes from a study of blood T cell repertoires in COVID-19. The CDR3 totals 18 residues. The germline V gene encodes CDR1 SGHTA and CDR2 FQGNSA. V shed 1 base and J shed 6 bases, with 23 bases lying between them. Produced via immunoSEQ multiplex PCR; TCRdb's table is partial and in-frame only. This repertoire shows hundreds of thousands of clones, over 75% found once; its top ten account for around 16%. This clonotype was sampled from a man younger than 30 who had recovered from COVID-19. Sequencing was done on a sample of PBMCs or T cells enriched from blood (not recorded which). This chain joins TRBV7-2 and TRBJ2-3; D is ambiguous. CDR3 loop: CASSLVLRQASRLDTQYF. The CDR3 DNA reads as TGTGCCAGCAGCTTAGTCCTTCGTCAGGCGAGCCGTTTGGATACGCAGTATTTT.